A selection of T cell receptor beta chains follows, all from one sample in a study of cytomegalovirus exposure and HLA in healthy donors. Some clones are missing from TCRdb's copy, which holds only in-frame ones; the method was immunoSEQ multiplex PCR. The data show 100,000 to 150,000 clones, roughly 80% seen once. Sequencing was performed on PBMCs. Receptor source: a female donor in good health and CMV-seropositive. CDR3s include the opening cysteine and the closing phenylalanine or tryptophan. Fields, in order: D gene, J gene, clone size, V gene, CDR3 protein, CDR3 DNA. A D gene is named only where the DNA matches it firmly. Clone sizes are given selectively: once, few, many, or a class where the clone is expanded.

D gene: .
J gene: TRBJ2-7
clone size: .
V gene: TRBV5-1
CDR3 protein: CAARVQGGYEQYF
CDR3 DNA: TGCGCCGCTCGGGTACAGGGTGGGTACGAGCAGTACTTC

D gene: TRBD1
J gene: TRBJ1-4
clone size: once
V gene: TRBV28
CDR3 protein: CASSATGGGEKLFF
CDR3 DNA: TGTGCCAGCAGCGCGACAGGGGGAGGTGAAAAACTGTTTTTT

D gene: .
J gene: TRBJ1-6
clone size: .
V gene: TRBV6-5
CDR3 protein: CASSLTAGYNSPLHF
CDR3 DNA: TGTGCCAGCAGCCTGACAGCGGGTTATAATTCACCCCTCCACTTT

D gene: .
J gene: TRBJ2-7
clone size: once
V gene: TRBV12-2
CDR3 protein: CASRLAGGGEQYF
CDR3 DNA: TGTGCAAGTCGCCTCGCCGGTGGCGGCGAGCAGTACTTC

D gene: TRBD2
J gene: TRBJ2-7
clone size: once
V gene: TRBV12-5
CDR3 protein: CASGAGTSGEQYF
CDR3 DNA: TGTGCTAGTGGCGCCGGGACTAGCGGGGAGCAGTACTTC

D gene: .
J gene: TRBJ1-6
clone size: .
V gene: TRBV7-2
CDR3 protein: CATSLAGVAGGYNSPLHF
CDR3 DNA: TGTGCCACCAGCTTGGCCGGTGTTGCAGGTGGTTATAATTCACCCCTCCACTTT

D gene: .
J gene: TRBJ1-1
clone size: .
V gene: TRBV2
CDR3 protein: CASTAGESNTEAFF
CDR3 DNA: TGTGCCAGCACGGCCGGGGAATCGAACACTGAAGCTTTCTTT

D gene: TRBD1
J gene: TRBJ1-1
clone size: few
V gene: TRBV5-4
CDR3 protein: CASSLGGQGSVNTEAFF
CDR3 DNA: TGTGCCAGCAGCTTGGGGGGACAGGGGTCGGTGAACACTGAAGCTTTCTTT

D gene: .
J gene: TRBJ1-2
clone size: .
V gene: TRBV5-1
CDR3 protein: CASSTDSLYGYTF
CDR3 DNA: TGCGCCAGCAGCACGGACAGCCTCTATGGCTACACCTTC

D gene: TRBD1
J gene: TRBJ2-1
clone size: .
V gene: TRBV5-1
CDR3 protein: CASSPTPNRGMDEQFF
CDR3 DNA: TGCGCCAGCAGCCCTACCCCAAACAGGGGGATGGATGAGCAGTTCTTC